Below are 28 T cell receptor beta chains sequenced from a single sample in a study of T-cell reconstitution after alpha-beta-depleted transplantation in children (dated by TCRdb to the mid-2010s). The receptor library was made with PCR. Sequencer: Illumina HiSeq 2500. To normalize quantification of the TCRbeta repertoire, the TCR libraries were built with molecular barcoding that relied on unique molecular identifiers. TCRdb applied fastp at Q25 and MiXCR to the public reads, then kept only in-frame beta chains. Rows matching on CDR3 protein sequence are summarized as one entry with the most common DNA and genes. This sample is represented by fewer than 550,000 distinct CDR3 sequences; around 10% of them were singletons. Together, the top ten hold about 14% of the sample. The label giving this sample's treatment or condition can be read as: allogeneic hematopoietic cell transplantation with graft depleted of TCRalphabeta T cells and CD19 B cells.

The sample was PBMCs, mostly from graft donor cells, taken 180 days after TCRalphabeta/CD19-depleted stem cell transplant. These TCRs come from a female patient aged 2-9 years who had a stem cell transplant for aplastic anemia, so the T cells may come from the graft donor.

This clonotype was seen more than once but under ten times. V and J are TRBV12-3 or TRBV12-4 and TRBJ2-7, with D unresolved. The CDR3 contains 14 residues. V was pared by 5 bases and J by 3 bases, with 14 bases between. The CDR3 here is CASSPREQLYEQYF. Here the CDR3 DNA reads TGTGCCAGCAGTCCCCGTGAACAGCTCTACGAGCAGTACTTC.

In its sample, this clonotype was seen a few times. This chain uses TRBV3-1 with TRBJ2-5; weak D call: TRBD2 (5 bases). Trimming stripped 0 bases from V and 2 bases from J, with 19 bases between. Germline CDR1 reads LGHDT; CDR2 reads YNNKEL (reference sequence). The length of the CDR3 is 18 residues. CDR3: CASSQDSGKSPFQETQYF. The DNA for the CDR3 is TGTGCCAGCAGCCAAGATTCGGGGAAGAGTCCTTTTCAAGAGACCCAGTACTTC.

This clonotype was counted between two and nine times. The CDR3 sequence: CSAEPDRWATNEKLFF. In nucleotides, the CDR3 is TGCAGTGCTGAGCCAGACAGATGGGCAACTAATGAAAAACTGTTTTTT. The chain employs TRBV20-1 and TRBJ1-4; tentative D call: TRBD1 (5 bases). The CDR3 contains 16 residues. Germline CDR1 DFQATT, CDR2 SNEGSKA (reference sequence). V lost 5 bases to trimming and J lost 0 bases, with 16 bases between them.

The chain combines TRBV15 with TRBJ2-3; 11 nucleotides match TRBD2. CDR1 is LNHNV and CDR2 is YYDKDF in the germline V gene (reference sequence). The V segment lost 0 bases and the J segment 4 bases; nucleotides outside the gene matches: 3. CDR3 length equals 16 residues. The DNA for the CDR3 is TGTGCCACCAGCAGAGATCTGGGACTAGCGGCAGATACGCAGTATTTT. It encodes CATSRDLGLAADTQYF.

The V and J genes are TRBV28 and TRBJ2-7; the D is unclear. Germline CDR1 and CDR2: MDHEN and SYDVKM. This CDR3 is 11 amino acids long. V lost 3 bases, J lost 7 bases, and 7 bases lay in between. The CDR3 DNA reads TGTGCCAGCAGTTTGGTGGCTGAGCAGTACTTC. Amino acid sequence: CASSLVAEQYF.

The chain employs TRBV12-3 or TRBV12-4 and TRBJ1-5; D unresolved. Trimming shortened V by 5 bases and J by 6 bases, and 17 bases separated the two germline ends. This CDR3 contains 15 residues. This CDR3 is CASSPTLTTAQPQHF. The CDR3 DNA sequence: TGTGCCAGCAGTCCTACCCTTACGACTGCTCAGCCCCAGCATTTT.

The rearrangement uses TRBV7-2 and TRBJ2-7, with D perhaps TRBD2 (6 bases). From germline, CDR1 is SGHTA and CDR2 FQGNSA. The V and J ends lost 6 bases and 7 bases respectively, with 19 bases between them. There are 14 residues in the CDR3. This CDR3 is CASSRREPSGEQYF. Here the CDR3 DNA reads TGTGCCAGCAGTCGACGGGAGCCATCGGGGGAGCAGTACTTC.

This clonotype has only a few counts. This rearrangement joins TRBV11-2 to TRBJ1-1, with unresolved D. The CDR3 is 14 residues long. The V end lost 1 base, the J end lost 4 bases, and 10 bases lay between the germline ends. The germline CDR1 and CDR2 sequences are SGHAT and FQNNGV. CDR3 bases: TGTGCCAGCAGCTTAGGGCCCTGGGGCACTGAAGCTTTCTTT. Amino acids: CASSLGPWGTEAFF.

Note on this clonotype: At one of its ends the junction is not consistent with the germline gene, which may arise from a read error. V usage is TRBV7-2 and J usage is TRBJ2-7; 9 bases map to TRBD1. This CDR3 region has 17 residues. Germline V gene lookup returns CDR1 SGHTA and CDR2 FQGNSA. The CDR3 region is CASSLGLGTGNLYEQYF. CDR3 bases: TGTGCCAGCAGTTTAGGGCTCGGGACAGGGAACCTCTACGAGCAGTACTTC.

This clonotype turned up a few times. V usage is TRBV6-1 and J usage is TRBJ1-1; D gene ambiguous. Germline values: CDR1 MNHNS, CDR2 SASEGT. Trimming removed 3 bases from V and 5 bases from J, with 10 bases in between. The CDR3 is 13 amino acids. CDR3 in DNA: TGTGCCAGCAGTGAGTTGGCTGGAACTGAAGCTTTCTTT. This sequence encodes CASSELAGTEAFF.

The rearrangement uses TRBV19 and TRBJ2-1; the match to TRBD2 covers 11 bases. Germline V gene data show CDR1 as LNHDA and CDR2 as SQIVND (reference sequence). After removal of 1 base from V and 5 bases from J, the junction contained 1 base not matched to a gene. CDR3 length: 15 residues. The CDR3 protein is CASSIVAGGNNEQFF. The CDR3 DNA follows: TGTGCCAGTAGTATAGTAGCGGGAGGGAACAATGAGCAGTTCTTC.

In nucleotides, the CDR3 is TGTGCCAGCAGTACCGGGACAGTCCATCAGCCCCAGCATTTT. It translates to CASSTGTVHQPQHF. This chain links TRBV6-2 or TRBV6-3 with TRBJ1-5, with 7 nucleotides matching TRBD1. The CDR3 is made up of 14 amino acids. The J segment lost 5 bases and the V segment lost 5 bases, leaving 6 bases of the junction unmatched. Per germline, CDR1 MNHEY and CDR2 SVGEGT.

This clonotype occurred many times. The chain links TRBV28 to TRBJ2-7; TRBD1 is a possible D gene (5 bases). There are 13 residues in the CDR3. V was cut by 5 bases and J by 0 bases, with 8 bases left in between. Looked up from germline, CDR1 is MDHEN and CDR2 is SYDVKM. CDR3 coding DNA: TGTGCCAGCAGTCAGGGCAACTCCTACGAGCAGTACTTC. Translating it yields CASSQGNSYEQYF.

In this sample, this clonotype turned up a few times. One end of the junction varies from germline; a read error may be responsible. The V and J genes are TRBV28 and TRBJ1-1, with 9 bases aligning to TRBD1. Germline V gene data show CDR1 as MDHEN and CDR2 as SYDVKM. The CDR3 runs to 16 residues. The CDR3 coding sequence is TGTGCCAGCAGTCCTATGGGGGGACAGGGTTATGCTGAATCTTTCTTT. This encodes CASSPMGGQGYAESFF. Complete variable domain (other parts from reference TRBV28 and TRBJ1-1): DVKVTQSSRYLVKRTGEKVFLECVQDMDHENMFWYRQDPGLGLRLIYFSYDVKMKEKGDIPEGYSVSREKKERFSLILESASTNQTSMYLCASSPMGGQGYAESFFGQGTRLTVV.

The rearrangement links TRBV9 to TRBJ2-1; TRBD2 matches at 10 bases. J lost 3 bases, V lost 0 bases, and 9 bases had no gene match. The CDR3 is 18 residues long. Germline CDR1 reads SGDLS; CDR2 reads YYNGEE. The CDR3 DNA sequence: TGTGCCAGCAGCGTAGCTCAGATGACTAGCGGGCTCTACAATGAGCAGTTCTTC. Translating it yields CASSVAQMTSGLYNEQFF.

This clonotype came up many times. V gene TRBV7-2 combines with J gene TRBJ2-1, with 7 nucleotides matching TRBD2. The CDR3 loop spans 14 amino acids. Trimming took 6 bases from V and 8 from J; bases not matched to a gene: 10. Germline assignment: CDR1 SGHTA and CDR2 FQGNSA. The CDR3 coding sequence is TGTGCCAGCAGAGTCCGGGAGGAGAGGCATGAGCAGTTCTTC. Its protein is CASRVREERHEQFF.

The chain joins TRBV4-3 to TRBJ1-5; D not resolved. Germline assignment: CDR1 LGHNA and CDR2 YSLEER. CDR3 length equals 12 residues. V was shortened by 1 base and J by 5 bases, with 3 bases between the two germline ends. In DNA form, the CDR3 reads TGCGCCAGCAGCCAAGCGCATCAGCCCCAGCATTTT. This encodes CASSQAHQPQHF.

This clonotype was seen a handful of times. This chain links TRBV6-1 with TRBJ2-5; D is possibly TRBD2 (6 bases). CDR3 size: 13 residues. The V end lost 8 bases, the J end lost 4 bases, and 14 bases lay between the germline ends. Germline V gene sequence: CDR1 MNHNS, CDR2 SASEGT. This chain's CDR3 is CASRAPGLETQYF. The CDR3 DNA reads TGTGCCAGCCGCGCCCCGGGACTAGAGACCCAGTACTTC.

This clonotype was observed a handful of times. The chain is built from TRBV5-6 and TRBJ2-5, with 7 bases lining up with TRBD2. Germline V CDR1 and CDR2: SGHDT, YYEEEE. The CDR3 loop spans 16 amino acids. After removal of 2 bases from V and 0 bases from J, the junction contained 7 bases not matched to a gene. The CDR3 spells CASSFWLAAYQETQYF. The CDR3 coding sequence is TGTGCCAGCAGCTTCTGGCTAGCGGCGTACCAAGAGACCCAGTACTTC.

This clonotype occurred a few times. The chain uses TRBV29-1 and TRBJ1-2, with 10 bases lining up with TRBD1. V dropped 4 bases and J dropped 4; count of bases not matched to a gene: 3. The CDR3 consists of 13 residues. Germline loops: CDR1 SQVTM, CDR2 ANQGSEA. The DNA of the CDR3 is TGCAGCGTTGGGGACAGGGGAGGCTATGGCTACACCTTC. Protein sequence: CSVGDRGGYGYTF.

This clonotype was detected a few times. The chain uses TRBV25-1 and TRBJ2-2; D call uncertain. Germline CDR1 MGHDK, CDR2 SYGVNS. The ends were cut back, 6 bases at V and 1 base at J, with 12 bases in the middle. This CDR3 is built from 15 residues. CDR3 in amino acids: CASSRIAGNTGELFF. In DNA, the CDR3 is TGTGCCAGCAGCCGGATCGCTGGGAACACCGGGGAGCTGTTTTTT.

This clonotype showed up just a few times. The rearrangement links TRBV5-1 to TRBJ2-1; a weak D match, TRBD1 (5 bases). In germline, CDR1 is SGHRS, CDR2 YFSETQ. Deletions cut 2 bases from V and 1 base from J, with 10 bases between. This CDR3 is built from 15 residues. CDR3 nucleotides: TGCGCCAGCAGCTTAATGGGGCAGTCCTACAATGAGCAGTTCTTC. It translates to CASSLMGQSYNEQFF. Full variable domain (missing parts from reference TRBV5-1 and TRBJ2-1): KAGVTQTPRYLIKTRGQQVTLSCSPISGHRSVSWYQQTPGQGLQFLFEYFSETQRNKGNFPGRFSGRQFSNSRSEMNVSTLELGDSALYLCASSLMGQSYNEQFFGPGTRLTVL.

This clonotype turned up a few times. The chain employs TRBV7-8 and TRBJ2-1, with D uncertain. The CDR3 contains 15 residues. V was trimmed by 1 base and J by 2 bases, leaving 9 bases between them. The germline gives CDR1 SGHVS, CDR2 FQNEAQ. The CDR3 is CASSLVGQTYNEQFF. DNA for the CDR3: TGTGCCAGCAGCTTAGTTGGGCAGACCTACAATGAGCAGTTCTTC.

There are a few counts of this clonotype. This chain uses TRBV12-5 with TRBJ2-2; 10 nucleotides agree with TRBD2. The V segment lost 2 bases and the J segment 5 bases; nucleotides outside the gene matches: 11. Germline V gene lookup returns CDR1 LGHNT and CDR2 FRNRAP. The CDR3 totals 18 residues. CDR3 residues: CASGLLLVAGGRTGELFF. CDR3 DNA: TGTGCTAGTGGTTTGCTCTTGGTAGCGGGAGGACGGACCGGGGAGCTGTTTTTT.

This clonotype was observed many times. This rearrangement joins TRBV9 to TRBJ2-3, with 9 nucleotides matching TRBD2. The CDR3 has 16 residues. The V and J ends lost 4 bases and 2 bases, in that order; junction bases with no gene match: 8. Germline loops: CDR1 SGDLS, CDR2 YYNGEE. CDR3: CASSSFASGDTDTQYF. The CDR3 DNA reads TGTGCCAGCAGCTCCTTCGCTAGCGGGGACACAGATACGCAGTATTTT.

The rearrangement links TRBV7-9 to TRBJ1-2, with 7 bases that match TRBD1. V shed 11 bases and J 8 bases; nucleotides not matched to a gene: 11. This CDR3 spans 12 amino acids. CDR1 SEHNR and CDR2 FQNEAQ come from the germline V gene (reference sequence). CDR3 protein: CAGERDRLGYTF. The CDR3 bases are TGTGCCGGGGAACGGGACAGACTGGGCTACACCTTC.

This chain links TRBV7-9 with TRBJ2-3; D perhaps matches TRBD2 (5 bases). The CDR3 contains 12 residues. Germline V CDR1 and CDR2: SEHNR, FQNEAQ (reference sequence). With 6 bases removed from V and 6 bases from J, the gap between germline ends came to 10 bases. CDR3 nucleotides: TGTGCCAGCAGGGACTCGCGGGATACGCAGTATTTT. Encoded protein: CASRDSRDTQYF. Supplemented by reference TRBV7-9 and TRBJ2-3, the full variable domain reads DTGVSQNPRHKITKRGQNVTFRCDPISEHNRLYWYRQTLGQGPEFLTYFQNEAQLEKSRLLSDRFSAERPKGSFSTLEIQRTEQGDSAMYLCASRDSRDTQYFGPGTRLTVL.

This chain connects TRBV20-1 to TRBJ1-3; perhaps TRBD1 as D (6 bases). The CDR3 has 17 residues. CDR1 is DFQATT, CDR2 SNEGSKA, per germline (reference sequence). V dropped 6 bases and J dropped 2 bases, with 23 bases sitting between them. For the CDR3, the DNA is TGCAGTGCCATTCGAGGGACACTGACAAGGCCTGGAAACACCATATATTTT. This translates into CSAIRGTLTRPGNTIYF.